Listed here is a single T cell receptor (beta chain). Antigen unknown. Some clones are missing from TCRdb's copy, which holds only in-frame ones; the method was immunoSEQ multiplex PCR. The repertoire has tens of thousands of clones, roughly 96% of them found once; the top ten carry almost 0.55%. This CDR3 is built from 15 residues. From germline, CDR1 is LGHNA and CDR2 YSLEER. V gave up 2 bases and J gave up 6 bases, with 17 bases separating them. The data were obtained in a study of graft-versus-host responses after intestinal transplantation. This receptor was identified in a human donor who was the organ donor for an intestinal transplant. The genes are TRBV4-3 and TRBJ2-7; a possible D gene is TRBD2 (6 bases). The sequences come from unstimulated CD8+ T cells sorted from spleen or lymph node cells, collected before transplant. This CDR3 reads CASSQTHAGPREQYF. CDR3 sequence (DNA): TGCGCCAGCAGCCAAACCCACGCGGGGCCTCGCGAGCAGTACTTC.